The 30 T cell receptor beta chains listed next were all sequenced from one sample in a study of T cell responses to AZD1222 COVID-19 vaccine. Generated by immunoSEQ multiplex PCR, the TCRdb table keeps only in-frame clones and is missing some. Of approximately 110,000 clones listed, around 90% were seen once; the top ten hold around 9.1%. The sequences come from peripheral blood, collected on day 0 of AZD1222 vaccination. These TCRs come from an adult in good health.

The chain couples TRBV19 to TRBJ2-1, with 8 nucleotides matching TRBD2. CDR3 length equals 15 residues. Trimming at V came to 6 bases and at J to 1 base, leaving 5 bases not matched to a gene. In germline, CDR1 is LNHDA, CDR2 SQIVND (reference sequence). CDR3 in amino acids: CASSAGGPSYNEQFF. CDR3 nucleotides: TGTGCCAGTAGCGCGGGAGGACCTTCCTACAATGAGCAGTTCTTC.

The V gene is TRBV14, the J gene TRBJ1-6; the D gene is possibly TRBD1 (5 bases). Trimming took off 5 bases at V and 11 bases at J, with 16 bases between the two ends. The CDR3 has 14 residues. Germline loops: CDR1 SGHDN, CDR2 FVKESK. CDR3 loop: CASSAFRELAPLHF. CDR3 nucleotide sequence: TGTGCCAGCAGCGCGTTCAGGGAACTTGCACCCCTCCACTTT.

CDR3 amino acids: CAGSTPGAANTEAFF. The DNA of the CDR3 is TGTGCCGGAAGCACGCCGGGGGCAGCGAACACTGAAGCTTTCTTT. The J gene is TRBJ1-1, the V gene TRBV28; D perhaps matches TRBD1 (6 bases). In germline, CDR1 is MDHEN, CDR2 SYDVKM. CDR3 length equals 15 residues. The V end lost 11 bases, the J end lost 1 base, and 20 bases lay between the germline ends. Full variable domain (remainder filled in from reference TRBV28 and TRBJ1-1): DVKVTQSSRYLVKRTGEKVFLECVQDMDHENMFWYRQDPGLGLRLIYFSYDVKMKEKGDIPEGYSVSREKKERFSLILESASTNQTSMYLCAGSTPGAANTEAFFGQGTRLTVV.

This clone occurred once. The chain carries TRBV9 and TRBJ1-2; 11 nucleotides line up with TRBD1. The trim removed 3 bases at V and 8 bases at J, leaving 9 bases unmatched. Germline V lookup: CDR1 SGDLS, CDR2 YYNGEE. The CDR3 is made up of 15 amino acids. The CDR3 nucleotides read TGTGCCAGCAGCGCAACCCGGACAGGGGGCTGGGGCTACACCTTC. It is translated as CASSATRTGGWGYTF.

The gene calls are TRBV4-2 and TRBJ1-6; D call uncertain. Trimming left V 1 base short and J 10 bases short, with 14 bases between. Germline CDR1 reads LGHNA; CDR2 reads YNFKEQ. This CDR3 spans 15 amino acids. For the CDR3, the DNA is TGTGCCAGCAGCCAAGGTCAGGAAGGATCCTCACCCCTCCACTTT. Protein: CASSQGQEGSSPLHF.

The rearrangement uses TRBV5-4 and TRBJ2-4, with TRBD2 identical over 8 bases. V was clipped by 2 bases and J by 6 bases; unmatched bases: 7. Germline assignment: CDR1 SGHNT and CDR2 YYREEE (reference sequence). The CDR3 is 15 amino acids. In nucleotides, the CDR3 is TGTGCCAGCAGCTTCACGGGCGGGACTAGAAACATTCAGTACTTC. Translating gives CASSFTGGTRNIQYF.

CDR3 DNA: TGTGCCACCCTGAAGCTGGGACCCTTCGATTCACCCCTCCACTTT. Its translation: CATLKLGPFDSPLHF. The V gene is TRBV28, the J gene TRBJ1-6; D may be TRBD1 (5 bases). CDR3 length: 15 residues. Germline values: CDR1 MDHEN, CDR2 SYDVKM. The V end was cut by 10 bases, the J end by 8 bases, with 21 bases between. Together with reference TRBV28 and TRBJ1-6, the CDR3 gives the full variable domain: DVKVTQSSRYLVKRTGEKVFLECVQDMDHENMFWYRQDPGLGLRLIYFSYDVKMKEKGDIPEGYSVSREKKERFSLILESASTNQTSMYLCATLKLGPFDSPLHFGNGTRLTVT.

The chain couples TRBV30 to TRBJ2-1; 8 bases match TRBD2. Germline lookup yields CDR1 GTSNPN and CDR2 SVGIG (reference sequence). The trim removed 0 bases at V and 8 bases at J, leaving 6 bases unmatched. The CDR3 has 14 amino acids. In DNA, the CDR3 is TGTGCCTGGAGTGTCTCCGGACTAGCAGATGAGCAGTTCTTC. Its translation is CAWSVSGLADEQFF.

The genes are TRBV24-1 and TRBJ2-6, with 8 bases aligning to TRBD1. The ends lost 8 bases at V and 2 bases at J; junction bases unmatched: 7. From germline, CDR1 is KGHDR and CDR2 SFDVKD. The CDR3 runs 16 residues. CDR3 region: CATNTETGAGANVLTF. As DNA, the CDR3 is TGTGCCACCAATACCGAGACAGGGGCTGGGGCCAACGTCCTGACTTTC.

The rearrangement links TRBV27 to TRBJ2-7; D unclear. V was clipped by 0 bases and J by 1 base, with 4 bases between them. The CDR3 spans 13 residues. Germline-derived CDR1 and CDR2 are MNHEY and SMNVEV (reference sequence). In DNA form, the CDR3 reads TGTGCCAGCAGTTTATCTGCGTCCTACGAGCAGTACTTC. Translated: CASSLSASYEQYF.

The V gene is TRBV11-2, the J gene TRBJ1-3, with D possibly being TRBD1 (6 bases). The CDR3 runs to 19 residues. Germline V CDR1 and CDR2: SGHAT, FQNNGV. V was shortened by 5 bases and J by 2 bases, with 25 bases between the two germline ends. The CDR3 region has the DNA TGTGCCAGCAGCCGAACTACCAACAGGGACTGGCGGACTGGAAACACCATATATTTT. It encodes CASSRTTNRDWRTGNTIYF. Full variable domain (outside the CDR3, taken from reference TRBV11-2 and TRBJ1-3): EAGVAQSPRYKIIEKRQSVAFWCNPISGHATLYWYQQILGQGPKLLIQFQNNGVVDDSQLPKDRFSAERLKGVDSTLKIQPAKLEDSAVYLCASSRTTNRDWRTGNTIYFGEGSWLTVV.

The chain employs TRBV19 and TRBJ2-7; D call uncertain. This CDR3 spans 9 amino acids. V was clipped by 11 bases and J by 4 bases, with 6 bases between them. The germline CDR1 and CDR2 sequences are LNHDA and SQIVND (reference sequence). CDR3 residues: CAARYEQYF. CDR3 nucleotides: TGTGCCGCCAGATACGAGCAGTACTTC.

V is TRBV14 and J is TRBJ1-1; D gene ambiguous. Germline loops: CDR1 SGHDN, CDR2 FVKESK. The CDR3 extends over 13 amino acids. V was trimmed by 0 bases and J by 2 bases, leaving 4 bases between them. The DNA of the CDR3 is TGTGCCAGCAGCCAAGATTTAAACACTGAAGCTTTCTTT. Translated, it gives CASSQDLNTEAFF.

The V gene is TRBV6-5, the J gene TRBJ2-5, with a possible D match to TRBD2 (5 bases). The V end lost 10 bases, the J end lost 1 base, and 13 bases lay between the germline ends. In germline, CDR1 is MNHEY, CDR2 SVGAGI. The CDR3 totals 13 residues. This chain's CDR3 is CATLSAVQETQYF. Here the CDR3 DNA reads TGTGCCACCCTCTCAGCGGTCCAAGAGACCCAGTACTTC.

This rearrangement joins TRBV5-1 to TRBJ2-7; TRBD1 matches at 8 bases. The germline V gene has CDR1 SGHRS and CDR2 YFSETQ. V lost 0 bases to trimming and J lost 5 bases; unmatched junction nucleotides: 4. The CDR3 is made up of 14 amino acids. DNA of the CDR3: TGCGCCAGCAGCTTGGGTCCGGACAGGGACGAGCAGTACTTC. Encoded protein: CASSLGPDRDEQYF.

The chain couples TRBV28 to TRBJ1-5; TRBD1 is a possible D gene (5 bases). Germline V lookup: CDR1 MDHEN, CDR2 SYDVKM. CDR3 length: 15 amino acids. Trimming took 5 bases from V and 0 from J, leaving 11 bases between them. CDR3 bases: TGTGCCAGCAGTGGGGGACGCCTTAGCAATCAGCCCCAGCATTTT. Its protein is CASSGGRLSNQPQHF.

This sequence joins TRBV28 and TRBJ2-6; D not resolved. CDR3 size: 13 residues. The V gene lost 7 bases and the J gene lost 2 bases, with 6 bases spanning the gap. Germline CDR1 is MDHEN and CDR2 is SYDVKM. In nucleotides, the CDR3 is TGTGCCAGCACCCCCCCTGGGGCCAACGTCCTGACTTTC. Encoded protein: CASTPPGANVLTF.

The rearrangement links TRBV27 to TRBJ2-2, with no clear D. Germline assignment: CDR1 MNHEY and CDR2 SMNVEV (reference sequence). V shed 2 bases and J shed 9 bases, with 10 bases lying between them. The CDR3 has 13 amino acids. The CDR3 region has the DNA TGTGCCAGCAGTTTAAGCGCGACCTGGGAGCTGTTTTTT. Amino acids: CASSLSATWELFF.

The chain carries TRBV19 and TRBJ2-3; D may match TRBD1 or TRBD2 (5 bases each). The CDR3 length is 18 residues. CDR1 and CDR2 from the germline V gene are LNHDA and SQIVND (reference sequence). V was clipped by 5 bases and J by 5 bases, with 26 bases between them. The chain's CDR3 is CASSSPPGQSVTGDTQYF. Here the CDR3 DNA reads TGTGCCAGTAGTTCACCCCCGGGGCAATCAGTCACAGGAGATACGCAGTATTTT.

This chain connects TRBV3-1 (or the pseudogene TRBV3-2) to TRBJ2-3, with TRBD2 as a possible D gene (7 bases). The germline gives CDR1 LGHDT, CDR2 YNNKEL (reference sequence). V was pared by 5 bases and J by 2 bases, with 11 bases between. The CDR3 length is 14 residues. In DNA form, the CDR3 reads TGTGCCAGCAGCAGGGGGGGGCTCACAGATACGCAGTATTTT. Encoded protein: CASSRGGLTDTQYF.

The CDR3 sequence is CATRPRTTGYGYTF. The CDR3 DNA reads as TGTGCCACCAGGCCCAGGACGACGGGATATGGCTACACCTTC. V and J are TRBV15 and TRBJ1-2; D is undetermined. This CDR3 contains 14 residues. The V gene's germline CDR1 is LNHNV and CDR2 YYDKDF (reference sequence). V lost 6 bases and J lost 5, with 16 bases in between.

This clone was recorded once. The chain joins TRBV18 to TRBJ2-7, with D possibly matching TRBD2 (5 bases). Looked up from germline, CDR1 is KGHSH and CDR2 is LQKENI. This CDR3 has 14 residues. Trimming took off 2 bases at V and 6 bases at J, with 14 bases between the two ends. The DNA for the CDR3 is TGTGCCAGCTCACCATCCGGGATAACAGTCGAGCAGTACTTC. It yields the protein CASSPSGITVEQYF.

This clone was observed once. The chain combines TRBV7-3 with TRBJ1-2; D is uncertain. V lost 0 bases and J 8 bases, leaving 13 bases between the germline ends. The CDR3 has 14 amino acids. Germline assignment: CDR1 SGHTA and CDR2 FQGTGA. In nucleotides, the CDR3 is TGTGCCAGCAGCTTAACGGCGGGAGGGAAGGGCTACACCTTC. Translation: CASSLTAGGKGYTF.

CDR3 coding DNA: TGTGCCAGCATCCCGGGACAGGGGGCATCAAAACTGTTTTTT. Protein sequence: CASIPGQGASKLFF. The chain employs TRBV28 and TRBJ1-4; 12 positions match TRBD1. The V gene's germline CDR1 is MDHEN and CDR2 SYDVKM. CDR3 length: 14 amino acids. The trim removed 7 bases at V and 10 bases at J, leaving 7 bases unmatched.

Notes on this clone: A read error may produce the germline difference seen at one junction end. V usage is TRBV11-1 and J usage is TRBJ1-1; D is possibly TRBD1 (6 bases). The germline CDR1 and CDR2 sequences are SGHAT and FQDESV (reference sequence). The CDR3 has 13 amino acids. CDR3 bases: TGTGCCAGCAGCGGAACAGGGTTTGCTGAGGCTTTCTTT. Translation: CASSGTGFAEAFF.

In DNA form, the CDR3 reads TGCAGTGCTAGTCTGGTCGGTTGGGGCGAGCAGTACTTC. Its translation: CSASLVGWGEQYF. This rearrangement joins TRBV20-1 to TRBJ2-7, with unresolved D. Trimming pared 3 bases from V and 6 bases from J, leaving 15 bases between. Germline V gene lookup returns CDR1 DFQATT and CDR2 SNEGSKA (reference sequence). The length of the CDR3 is 13 residues.

This sequence joins TRBV18 and TRBJ1-5; possible D gene TRBD1, 5 bases. V was cut by 3 bases and J by 2 bases, with 8 bases left in between. Germline CDR1 and CDR2: KGHSH and LQKENI. CDR3 length equals 14 residues. CDR3 amino acids: CASSPGGGNQPQHF. CDR3 nucleotide sequence: TGTGCCAGCTCACCGGGGGGGGGCAATCAGCCCCAGCATTTT. The full variable domain, its missing parts supplied by reference TRBV18 and TRBJ1-5, is NAGVMQNPRHLVRRRGQEARLRCSPMKGHSHVYWYRQLPEEGLKFMVYLQKENIIDESGMPKERFSAEFPKEGPSILRIQQVVRGDSAAYFCASSPGGGNQPQHFGDGTRLSIL.

The V call is TRBV15, the J call TRBJ1-6, with 7 bases identical to TRBD1. CDR1 is LNHNV and CDR2 is YYDKDF in the germline V gene (reference sequence). This CDR3 has 15 residues. J gave up 9 bases and V 0 bases, and 5 bases lay outside the gene matches. DNA for the CDR3: TGTGCCACCAGCAGAGATTCAGGGGGTTCTTCACCCCTCCACTTT. As protein: CATSRDSGGSSPLHF.

J is TRBJ1-1 and V is TRBV18; D not certain. The germline V gene has CDR1 KGHSH and CDR2 LQKENI. Trimming took off 3 bases at V and 5 bases at J, with 16 bases between the two ends. This CDR3 has 15 residues. The CDR3 coding sequence is TGTGCCAGCTCACCCCACCCGGGAGCGGGAACTGAAGCTTTCTTT. Its translation: CASSPHPGAGTEAFF.

The CDR3 sequence is CASSLPGSYGYTF. Here the CDR3 DNA reads TGTGCCAGCAGCTTGCCAGGGAGCTATGGCTACACCTTC. The chain links TRBV5-4 to TRBJ1-2, with D possibly matching TRBD1 (5 bases). Germline CDR1 and CDR2: SGHNT and YYREEE (reference sequence). This CDR3 comprises 13 residues. Trimming shortened V by 1 base and J by 4 bases, and 8 bases separated the two germline ends. Together with reference TRBV5-4 and TRBJ1-2, the CDR3 gives the full variable domain: ETGVTQSPTHLIKTRGQQVTLRCSSQSGHNTVSWYQQALGQGPQFIFQYYREEENGRGNFPPRFSGLQFPNYSSELNVNALELDDSALYLCASSLPGSYGYTFGSGTRLTVV.